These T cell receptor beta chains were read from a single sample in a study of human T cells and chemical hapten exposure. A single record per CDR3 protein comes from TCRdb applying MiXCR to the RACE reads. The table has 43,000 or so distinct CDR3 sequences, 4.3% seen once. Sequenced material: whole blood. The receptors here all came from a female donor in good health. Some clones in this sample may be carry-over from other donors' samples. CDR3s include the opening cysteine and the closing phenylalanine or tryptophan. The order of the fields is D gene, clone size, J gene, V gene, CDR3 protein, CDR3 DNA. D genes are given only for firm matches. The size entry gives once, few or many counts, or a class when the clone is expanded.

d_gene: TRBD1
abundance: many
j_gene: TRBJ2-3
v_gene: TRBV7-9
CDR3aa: CASSSWDRVTDTQYF
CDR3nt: TGTGCCAGCAGCTCTTGGGACAGGGTCACAGATACGCAGTATTTT

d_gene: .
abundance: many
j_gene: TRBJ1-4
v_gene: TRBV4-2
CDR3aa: CASSQDNEKLFF
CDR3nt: TGTGCCAGCAGCCAAGATAATGAAAAACTGTTTTTT

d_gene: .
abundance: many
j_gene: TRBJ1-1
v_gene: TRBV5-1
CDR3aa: CASSSTEYTEAFF
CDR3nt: TGCGCCAGCAGCTCGACCGAATACACTGAAGCTTTCTTT

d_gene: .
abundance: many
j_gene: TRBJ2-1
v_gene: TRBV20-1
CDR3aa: CSAIPEAGNEQFF
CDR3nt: TGCAGTGCTATTCCCGAGGCAGGGAATGAGCAGTTCTTC

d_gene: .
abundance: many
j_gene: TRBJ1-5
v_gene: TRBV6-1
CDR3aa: CASNPTRTVDQPQHF
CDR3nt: TGTGCCAGCAACCCTACACGGACAGTAGATCAGCCCCAGCATTTT

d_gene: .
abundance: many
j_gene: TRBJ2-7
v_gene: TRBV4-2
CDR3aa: CASSQPPAGTDFYEQYF
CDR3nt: TGTGCCAGCAGCCAACCCCCCGCCGGGACGGACTTCTACGAGCAGTACTTC

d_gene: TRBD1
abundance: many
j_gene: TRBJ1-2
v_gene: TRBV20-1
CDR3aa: CSATGQGTSFVYGYTF
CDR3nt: TGCAGTGCTACTGGACAGGGGACCTCCTTTGTCTATGGCTACACCTTC

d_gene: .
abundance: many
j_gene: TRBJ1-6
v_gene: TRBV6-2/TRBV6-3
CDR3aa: CASSYARQGASPLHF
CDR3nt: TGTGCCAGCAGTTACGCGCGGCAGGGAGCTTCACCCCTCCACTTT

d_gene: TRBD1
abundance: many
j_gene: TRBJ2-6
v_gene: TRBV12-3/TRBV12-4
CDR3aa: CASSFGTGGAYGANVLTF
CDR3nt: TGTGCCAGCAGTTTCGGGACAGGGGGCGCGTATGGGGCCAACGTCCTGACTTTC

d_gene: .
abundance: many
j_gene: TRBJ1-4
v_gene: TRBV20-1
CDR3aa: CSASTDNEKLFF
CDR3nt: TGCAGTGCTTCGACTGATAATGAAAAACTGTTTTTT

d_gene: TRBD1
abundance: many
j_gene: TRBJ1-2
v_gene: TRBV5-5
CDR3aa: CASSLWGSTGTGYTF
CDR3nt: TGTGCCAGCAGCTTGTGGGGATCGACAGGGACCGGCTACACCTTC

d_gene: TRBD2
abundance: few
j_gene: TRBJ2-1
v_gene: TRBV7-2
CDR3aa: CASSLGGGNNEQSF
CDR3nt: TGTGCCAGCAGCTTAGGCGGGGGGAACAATGAGCAGTCCTTC